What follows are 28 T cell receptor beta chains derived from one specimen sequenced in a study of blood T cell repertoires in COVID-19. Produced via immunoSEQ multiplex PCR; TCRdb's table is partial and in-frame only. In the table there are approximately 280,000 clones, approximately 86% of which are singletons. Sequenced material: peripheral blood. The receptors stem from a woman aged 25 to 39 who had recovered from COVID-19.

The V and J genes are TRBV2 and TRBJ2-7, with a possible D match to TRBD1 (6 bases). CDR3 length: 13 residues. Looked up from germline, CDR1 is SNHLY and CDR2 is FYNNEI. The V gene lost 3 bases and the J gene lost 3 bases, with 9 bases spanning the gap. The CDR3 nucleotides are TGTGCCAGCAGTGATCAGGGGATCTACGAGCAGTACTTC. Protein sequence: CASSDQGIYEQYF.

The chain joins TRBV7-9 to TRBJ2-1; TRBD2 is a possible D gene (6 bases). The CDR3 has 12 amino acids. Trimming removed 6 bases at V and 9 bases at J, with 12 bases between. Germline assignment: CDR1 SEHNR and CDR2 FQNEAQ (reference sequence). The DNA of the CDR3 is TGTGCCAGCAGTAGTCTCGGGGGTGAGCAGTTCTTC. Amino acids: CASSSLGGEQFF. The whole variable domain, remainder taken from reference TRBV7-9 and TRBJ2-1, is DTGVSQNPRHKITKRGQNVTFRCDPISEHNRLYWYRQTLGQGPEFLTYFQNEAQLEKSRLLSDRFSAERPKGSFSTLEIQRTEQGDSAMYLCASSSLGGEQFFGPGTRLTVL.

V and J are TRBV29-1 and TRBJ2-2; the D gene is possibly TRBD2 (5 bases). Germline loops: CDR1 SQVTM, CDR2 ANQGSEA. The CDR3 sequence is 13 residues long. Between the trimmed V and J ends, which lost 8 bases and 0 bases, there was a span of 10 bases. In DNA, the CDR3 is TGCAGCCTGCGGGCAGCGAACACCGGGGAGCTGTTTTTT. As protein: CSLRAANTGELFF.

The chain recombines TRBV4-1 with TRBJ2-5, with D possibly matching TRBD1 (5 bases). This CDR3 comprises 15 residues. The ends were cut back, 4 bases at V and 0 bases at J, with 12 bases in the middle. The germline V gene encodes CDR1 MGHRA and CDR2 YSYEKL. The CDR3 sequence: CASSPFKDNQETQYF. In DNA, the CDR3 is TGCGCCAGCAGCCCCTTCAAGGACAACCAAGAGACCCAGTACTTC.

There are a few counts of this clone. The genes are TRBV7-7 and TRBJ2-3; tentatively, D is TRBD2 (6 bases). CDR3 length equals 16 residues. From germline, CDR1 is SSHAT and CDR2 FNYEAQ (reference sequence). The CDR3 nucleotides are TGTGCTAGAACATCGTCCTTGGGGGGATTCACAGATACGCAGTATTTT. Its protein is CARTSSLGGFTDTQYF.

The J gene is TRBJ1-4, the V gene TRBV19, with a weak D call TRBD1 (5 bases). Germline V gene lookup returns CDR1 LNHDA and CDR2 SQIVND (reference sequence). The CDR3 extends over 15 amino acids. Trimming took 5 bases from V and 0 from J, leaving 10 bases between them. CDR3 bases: TGTGCCAGTAGTTTACGGGACTCAACTAATGAAAAACTGTTTTTT. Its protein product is CASSLRDSTNEKLFF.

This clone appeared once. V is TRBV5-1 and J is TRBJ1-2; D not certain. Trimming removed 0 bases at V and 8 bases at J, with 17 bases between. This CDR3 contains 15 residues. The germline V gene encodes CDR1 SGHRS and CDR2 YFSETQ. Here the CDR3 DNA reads TGCGCCAGCAGCTTGGAGCGGGGAGATCCACGAGGCTACACCTTC. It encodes CASSLERGDPRGYTF.

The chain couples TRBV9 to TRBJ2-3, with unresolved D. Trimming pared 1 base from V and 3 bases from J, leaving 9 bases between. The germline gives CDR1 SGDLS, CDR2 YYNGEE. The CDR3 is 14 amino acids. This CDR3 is CASSVSYLTDTQYF. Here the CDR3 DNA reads TGTGCCAGCAGCGTATCTTATCTGACAGATACGCAGTATTTT.

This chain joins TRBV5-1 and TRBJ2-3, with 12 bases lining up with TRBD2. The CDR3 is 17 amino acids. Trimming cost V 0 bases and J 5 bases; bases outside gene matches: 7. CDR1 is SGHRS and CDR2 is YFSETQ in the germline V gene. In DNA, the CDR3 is TGCGCCAGCAGCTTGGTCGCTAGCGGGGGGGCTCTAGATACGCAGTATTTT. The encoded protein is CASSLVASGGALDTQYF.

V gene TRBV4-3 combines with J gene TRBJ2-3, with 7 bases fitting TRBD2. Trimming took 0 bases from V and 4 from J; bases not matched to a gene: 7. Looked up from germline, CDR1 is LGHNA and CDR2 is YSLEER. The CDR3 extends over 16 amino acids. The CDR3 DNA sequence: TGCGCCAGCAGCCAAGATTTCTCACGGGGGGCAGATACGCAGTATTTT. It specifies CASSQDFSRGADTQYF.

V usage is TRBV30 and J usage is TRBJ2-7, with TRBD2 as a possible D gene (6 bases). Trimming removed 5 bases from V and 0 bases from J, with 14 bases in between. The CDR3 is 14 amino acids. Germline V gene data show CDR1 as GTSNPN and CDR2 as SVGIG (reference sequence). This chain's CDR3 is CAWRRRGRSYEQYF. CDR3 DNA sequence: TGTGCCTGGCGTCGGCGGGGCCGCTCCTACGAGCAGTACTTC.

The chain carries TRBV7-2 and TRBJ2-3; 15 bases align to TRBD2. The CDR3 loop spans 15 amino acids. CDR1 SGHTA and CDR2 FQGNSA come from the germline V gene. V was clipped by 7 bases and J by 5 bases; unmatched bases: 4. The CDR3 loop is CASKRTSGRGDTQYF. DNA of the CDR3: TGTGCCAGCAAACGGACTAGCGGGAGGGGAGATACGCAGTATTTT.

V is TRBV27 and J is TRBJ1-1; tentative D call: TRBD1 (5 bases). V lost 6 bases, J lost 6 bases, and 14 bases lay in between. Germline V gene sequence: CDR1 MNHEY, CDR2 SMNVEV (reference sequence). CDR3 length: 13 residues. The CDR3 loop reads CASREGLEAEAFF. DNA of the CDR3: TGTGCCAGCAGGGAGGGGTTAGAGGCTGAAGCTTTCTTT.

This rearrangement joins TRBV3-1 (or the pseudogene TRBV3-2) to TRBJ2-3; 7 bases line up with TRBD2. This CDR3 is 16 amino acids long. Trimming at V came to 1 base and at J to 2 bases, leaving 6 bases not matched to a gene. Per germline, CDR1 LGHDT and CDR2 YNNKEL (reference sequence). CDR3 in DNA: TGTGCCAGCAGCCAAGTAAGAGCGGGGCCCACAGATACGCAGTATTTT. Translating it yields CASSQVRAGPTDTQYF.

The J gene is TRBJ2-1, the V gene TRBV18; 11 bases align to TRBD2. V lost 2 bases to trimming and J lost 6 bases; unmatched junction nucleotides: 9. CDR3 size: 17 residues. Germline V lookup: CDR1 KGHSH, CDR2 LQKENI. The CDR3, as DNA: TGTGCCAGCTCACCATCCCGCACTAGCGGGAGTCCCAATGAGCAGTTCTTC. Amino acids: CASSPSRTSGSPNEQFF.

Here the CDR3 reads CATGQATGANVLTF. The CDR3 bases are TGTGCCACGGGACAGGCAACTGGGGCCAACGTCCTGACTTTC. The J gene is TRBJ2-6, the V gene TRBV19, with 8 nucleotides matching TRBD1. Germline V gives CDR1 LNHDA, CDR2 SQIVND (reference sequence). The length of the CDR3 is 14 residues. V was pared by 10 bases and J by 2 bases, with 4 bases of the junction left unmatched.

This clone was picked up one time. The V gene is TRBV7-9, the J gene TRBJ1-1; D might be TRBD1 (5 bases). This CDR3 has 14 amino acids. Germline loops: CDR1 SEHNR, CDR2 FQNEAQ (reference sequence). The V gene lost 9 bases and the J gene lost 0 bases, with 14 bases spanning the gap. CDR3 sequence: CASAAGLLNTEAFF. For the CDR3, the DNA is TGTGCCAGTGCGGCAGGGCTCCTGAACACTGAAGCTTTCTTT.

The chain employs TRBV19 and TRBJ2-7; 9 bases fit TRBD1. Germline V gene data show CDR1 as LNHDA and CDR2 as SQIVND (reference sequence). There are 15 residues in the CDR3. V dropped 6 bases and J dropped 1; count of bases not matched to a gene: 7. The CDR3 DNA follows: TGTGCCAGTAGCCCGGACAGGGGATTATCCTACGAGCAGTACTTC. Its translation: CASSPDRGLSYEQYF.

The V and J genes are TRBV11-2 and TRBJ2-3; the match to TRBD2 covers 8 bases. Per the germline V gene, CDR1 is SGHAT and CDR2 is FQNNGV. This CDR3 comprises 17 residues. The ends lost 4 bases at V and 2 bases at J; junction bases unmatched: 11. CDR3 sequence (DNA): TGTGCCAGCAGCTCAGTGCCGGGACTAGGGGACACAGATACGCAGTATTTT. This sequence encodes CASSSVPGLGDTDTQYF. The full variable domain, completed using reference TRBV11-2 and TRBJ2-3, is EAGVAQSPRYKIIEKRQSVAFWCNPISGHATLYWYQQILGQGPKLLIQFQNNGVVDDSQLPKDRFSAERLKGVDSTLKIQPAKLEDSAVYLCASSSVPGLGDTDTQYFGPGTRLTVL.

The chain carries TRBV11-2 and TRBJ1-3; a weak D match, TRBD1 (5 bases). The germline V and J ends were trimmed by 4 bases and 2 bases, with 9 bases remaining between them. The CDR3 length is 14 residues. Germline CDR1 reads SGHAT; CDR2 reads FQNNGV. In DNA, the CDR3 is TGTGCCAGCAGCTCCAGGGTAGCTGGAAACACCATATATTTT. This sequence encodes CASSSRVAGNTIYF.

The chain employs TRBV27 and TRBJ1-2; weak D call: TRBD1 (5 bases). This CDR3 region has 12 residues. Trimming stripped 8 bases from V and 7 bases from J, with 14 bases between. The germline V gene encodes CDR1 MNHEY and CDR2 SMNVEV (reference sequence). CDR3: CASGGVDSGYTF. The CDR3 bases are TGTGCCAGCGGAGGGGTAGACTCTGGCTACACCTTC.

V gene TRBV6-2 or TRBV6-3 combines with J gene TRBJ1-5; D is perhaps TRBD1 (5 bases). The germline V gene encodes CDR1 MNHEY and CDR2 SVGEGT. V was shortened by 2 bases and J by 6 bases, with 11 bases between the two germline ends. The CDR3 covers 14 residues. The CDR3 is CASSYGSGPQPQHF. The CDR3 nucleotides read TGTGCCAGCAGTTACGGATCAGGGCCTCAGCCCCAGCATTTT.

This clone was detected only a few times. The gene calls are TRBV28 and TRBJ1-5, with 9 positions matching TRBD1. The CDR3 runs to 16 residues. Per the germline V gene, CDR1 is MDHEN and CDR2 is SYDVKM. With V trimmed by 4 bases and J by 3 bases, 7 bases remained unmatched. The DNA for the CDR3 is TGTGCCAGCAGTTGGGGACAGGGCGGGCCCAATCAGCCCCAGCATTTT. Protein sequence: CASSWGQGGPNQPQHF.

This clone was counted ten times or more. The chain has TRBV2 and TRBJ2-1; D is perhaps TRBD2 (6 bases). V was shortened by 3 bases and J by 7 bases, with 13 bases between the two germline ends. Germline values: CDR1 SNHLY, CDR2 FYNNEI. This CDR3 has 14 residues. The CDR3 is CASSEGTLKNEQFF. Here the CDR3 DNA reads TGTGCCAGCAGTGAGGGGACTTTAAAAAATGAGCAGTTCTTC.

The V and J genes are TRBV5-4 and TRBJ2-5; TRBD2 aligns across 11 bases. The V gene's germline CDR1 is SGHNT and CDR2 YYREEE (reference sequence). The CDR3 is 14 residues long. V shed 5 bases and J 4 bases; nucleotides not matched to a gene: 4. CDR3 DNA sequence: TGTGCCAGCAGGCCGACTAGCGGGACAGAGACCCAGTACTTC. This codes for CASRPTSGTETQYF. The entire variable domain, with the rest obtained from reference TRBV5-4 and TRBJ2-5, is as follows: ETGVTQSPTHLIKTRGQQVTLRCSSQSGHNTVSWYQQALGQGPQFIFQYYREEENGRGNFPPRFSGLQFPNYSSELNVNALELDDSALYLCASRPTSGTETQYFGPGTRLLVL.

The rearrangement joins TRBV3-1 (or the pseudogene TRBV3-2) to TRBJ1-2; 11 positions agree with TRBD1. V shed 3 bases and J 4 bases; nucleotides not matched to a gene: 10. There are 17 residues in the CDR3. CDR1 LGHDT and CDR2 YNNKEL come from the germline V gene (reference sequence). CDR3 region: CASSQVPGQGGSYGYTF. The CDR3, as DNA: TGTGCCAGCAGCCAGGTTCCGGGACAGGGGGGGAGCTATGGCTACACCTTC.

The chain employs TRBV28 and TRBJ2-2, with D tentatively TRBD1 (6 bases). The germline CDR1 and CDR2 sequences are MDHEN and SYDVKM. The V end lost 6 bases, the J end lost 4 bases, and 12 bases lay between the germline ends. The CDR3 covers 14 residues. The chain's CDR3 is CASRLRGTTGELFF. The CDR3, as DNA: TGTGCCAGCAGACTCAGGGGTACCACCGGGGAGCTGTTTTTT.

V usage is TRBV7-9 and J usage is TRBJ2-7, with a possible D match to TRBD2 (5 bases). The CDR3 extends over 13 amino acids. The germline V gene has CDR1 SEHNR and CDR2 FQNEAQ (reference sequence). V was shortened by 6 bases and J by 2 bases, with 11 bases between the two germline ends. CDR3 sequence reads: CASSREGPYEQYF. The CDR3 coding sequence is TGTGCCAGCAGTCGGGAAGGGCCCTACGAGCAGTACTTC.